What follows are 15 T cell receptor beta chains derived from one specimen sequenced in a study of blood T cell repertoires in COVID-19. Sequencing was performed with immunoSEQ multiplex PCR; in TCRdb, only in-frame clones are kept and a portion is missing. The repertoire holds some 14,000 clones, with roughly four fifths as singletons. The sample comprised peripheral blood. The source of these receptors is a human donor in a cohort sampled during active COVID-19.

The V call is TRBV6-2 or TRBV6-3, the J call TRBJ2-5; TRBD2 aligns across 13 bases. The CDR3 consists of 19 residues. CDR1 and CDR2 from the germline V gene are MNHEY and SVGEGT. The V and J ends lost 2 bases and 0 bases, in that order; junction bases with no gene match: 9. The CDR3 spells CASSYPTSGGLGYQETQYF. The CDR3 nucleotides read TGTGCCAGCAGTTACCCGACTAGCGGGGGGCTTGGGTACCAAGAGACCCAGTACTTC.

CDR3 bases: TGTGCCAGCAAAACCGGGAGATCCTCCTACAATGAGCAGTTCTTC. Protein: CASKTGRSSYNEQFF. The chain combines TRBV6-5 with TRBJ2-1; possible D gene TRBD2, 6 bases. V lost 7 bases to trimming and J lost 0 bases, with 13 bases between them. Germline loops: CDR1 MNHEY, CDR2 SVGAGI. The CDR3 loop spans 15 amino acids.

The chain combines TRBV5-1 with TRBJ2-4, with 12 bases aligning to TRBD2. The CDR3 is made up of 16 amino acids. Looked up from germline, CDR1 is SGHRS and CDR2 is YFSETQ. Losses at the gene ends were 4 bases for V and 5 bases for J; bases not matched to a gene: 7. Here the CDR3 reads CASSPSGGEYENIQYF. The CDR3 DNA reads as TGCGCCAGCAGCCCTAGCGGGGGGGAATACGAAAACATTCAGTACTTC.

The chain joins TRBV6-1 to TRBJ2-7; D is possibly TRBD1 (5 bases). Trimming left V 3 bases short and J 0 bases short, with 9 bases between. Germline values: CDR1 MNHNS, CDR2 SASEGT. This CDR3 region has 14 residues. CDR3 nucleotide sequence: TGTGCCAGCAGTGACAGGGCCCCCTCCTACGAGCAGTACTTC. Translating gives CASSDRAPSYEQYF.

The chain carries TRBV10-3 and TRBJ2-5; TRBD2 is a possible D gene (6 bases). V lost 8 bases to trimming and J lost 4 bases, with 17 bases between them. Germline lookup yields CDR1 ENHRY and CDR2 SYGVKD. CDR3 length: 14 residues. The DNA for the CDR3 is TGTGCCATCGGGCGGGAAGGTGTCCCAGAGACCCAGTACTTC. Amino acids: CAIGREGVPETQYF.

CDR3 bases: TGCGCCAGCAGTCAGTCCGGGACAGGGGATCAGCCCCAGCATTTT. This translates into CASSQSGTGDQPQHF. The chain recombines TRBV23-1 with TRBJ1-5; 10 nucleotides match TRBD1. TRBV23-1 belongs to the ORF category, with a function that is uncertain. This CDR3 region has 15 residues. Losses at the gene ends were 3 bases for V and 5 bases for J; bases not matched to a gene: 4.

The rearrangement joins TRBV5-1 to TRBJ1-1; 7 nucleotides agree with TRBD1. This CDR3 is built from 13 residues. The V gene's germline CDR1 is SGHRS and CDR2 YFSETQ. Trimming cost V 4 bases and J 0 bases; bases outside gene matches: 0. The CDR3 reads CASSDRVNTEAFF. CDR3 sequence (DNA): TGCGCCAGCAGCGACAGGGTGAACACTGAAGCTTTCTTT.

The rearrangement links TRBV6-5 to TRBJ2-5; 8 bases align to TRBD2. The CDR3 runs 13 residues. Losses at the gene ends were 8 bases for V and 5 bases for J; bases not matched to a gene: 7. Germline-derived CDR1 and CDR2 are MNHEY and SVGAGI. The CDR3 protein is CASANREGETQYF. The CDR3 DNA is TGTGCCAGCGCGAATCGGGAGGGGGAGACCCAGTACTTC.

This sequence joins TRBV9 and TRBJ2-3, with D hard to call. The CDR3 loop spans 14 amino acids. Trimming pared 0 bases from V and 0 bases from J, leaving 5 bases between. Germline V gene sequence: CDR1 SGDLS, CDR2 YYNGEE. DNA of the CDR3: TGTGCCAGCAGCGTAGATGGCAGCACAGATACGCAGTATTTT. It translates to CASSVDGSTDTQYF.

The chain employs TRBV7-9 and TRBJ2-2, with 11 bases fitting TRBD2. The CDR3 consists of 15 residues. Germline lookup yields CDR1 SEHNR and CDR2 FQNEAQ (reference sequence). V shed 5 bases and J 7 bases; nucleotides not matched to a gene: 6. The CDR3 region has the DNA TGTGCCAGCAGCCTACCTCTAGCGGGAGGCGGGGAGCTGTTTTTT. Its translation: CASSLPLAGGGELFF. Variable domain in full (rest from reference TRBV7-9 and TRBJ2-2): DTGVSQNPRHKITKRGQNVTFRCDPISEHNRLYWYRQTLGQGPEFLTYFQNEAQLEKSRLLSDRFSAERPKGSFSTLEIQRTEQGDSAMYLCASSLPLAGGGELFFGEGSRLTVL.

The chain links TRBV7-2 to TRBJ2-7, with 8 bases identical to TRBD1. Germline CDR1 is SGHTA and CDR2 is FQGNSA. V lost 0 bases, J lost 5 bases, and 6 bases stayed unmatched. This CDR3 contains 15 residues. CDR3 DNA: TGTGCCAGCAGCTTAGCGCAGGGGGCGCGAGACGAGCAGTACTTC. Amino acids: CASSLAQGARDEQYF.

The gene calls are TRBV7-8 and TRBJ2-3, with 8 nucleotides matching TRBD2. J gave up 2 bases and V 5 bases, and 9 bases lay outside the gene matches. The CDR3 is made up of 16 amino acids. Germline V CDR1 and CDR2: SGHVS, FQNEAQ. DNA for the CDR3: TGTGCCAGCAGCCTCGTAAGCGGGGGCCCCACAGATACGCAGTATTTT. Its translation: CASSLVSGGPTDTQYF.

The chain links TRBV4-3 to TRBJ1-2; 7 bases agree with TRBD1. Germline values: CDR1 LGHNA, CDR2 YSLEER. V shed 4 bases, J shed 7 bases, and the junction held 9 bases outside the gene matches. The CDR3 is 14 amino acids. The CDR3 bases are TGCGCCAGCAGCCGAGGGCAGGGGGTCGGTGGCTACACCTTC. Its protein product is CASSRGQGVGGYTF.

The J gene is TRBJ1-2, the V gene TRBV28; D is possibly TRBD1 (6 bases). CDR3 length: 15 residues. Trimming removed 11 bases from V and 1 base from J, with 20 bases in between. Germline V gene lookup returns CDR1 MDHEN and CDR2 SYDVKM. CDR3 nucleotide sequence: TGTGCCGTGGGGCAGGGGAGTTCTAATAACTATGGCTACACCTTC. Its protein is CAVGQGSSNNYGYTF.

The chain joins TRBV28 to TRBJ2-6; TRBD1 is a possible D gene (6 bases). Germline V gene sequence: CDR1 MDHEN, CDR2 SYDVKM. The CDR3 is 13 residues long. V was pared by 4 bases and J by 8 bases, with 9 bases between. The chain's CDR3 is CASSYRVPNVLTF. The DNA of the CDR3 is TGTGCCAGCAGTTACAGGGTTCCCAACGTCCTGACTTTC.